This T cell receptor (beta chain) was documented in a study of T cell responses to AZD1222 COVID-19 vaccine. This clone was detected only once. Germline CDR1 reads DFQATT; CDR2 reads SNEGSKA (reference sequence). Deletions cut 4 bases from V and 7 bases from J, with 10 bases between. This CDR3 is 11 amino acids long. Sequencing was performed with immunoSEQ multiplex PCR; in TCRdb, only in-frame clones are kept and a portion is missing. The table lists 180,000 or so clones, 80% to 95% of them singletons. The rearrangement joins TRBV20-1 to TRBJ1-2; D unclear. Sample: peripheral blood, taken 28 days after the second AZD1222 dose. The source of this sequence is an adult who received the AZD1222 COVID-19 vaccine. CDR3 nucleotide sequence: TGCAGTGCTAACAACGGGCGTGGCTACACCTTC. Its translation: CSANNGRGYTF.